This TCR beta chain emerged from a study of OX40 agonist ivuxolimab in advanced cancers. Background for the entire study: Ivuxolimab was an agonistic, fully human IgG2 monoclonal antibody directed against OX40 (CD134), a costimulatory receptor. Intravenous ivuxolimab was administered to patients every 2 weeks at six dose levels: 0.01, 0.1, 0.3, 1.5, 3 and 10 mg/kg. Of the 50 to 55 patients in dose escalation, some 20 had hepatocellular carcinoma, some 15 had melanoma, 9 had renal cell carcinoma and 9 had head and neck cancer. A male proportion of roughly 85% and a mean age of approximately 55 years, ranging from roughly 20 to 80, were recorded for the dose-escalation cohort. Patients were allowed to have had prior anti-PD-1, anti-PD-L1 or anti-CTLA-4 therapy, and 40% of the dose-escalation patients had been treated with checkpoint inhibitors. Partial responses occurred in three dose-escalation patients, of whom one had hepatocellular carcinoma and two had cutaneous melanoma. Peripheral TCRbeta sequencing aimed to test whether ivuxolimab altered TCR sequence diversity and caused clonal T-cell expansion. The paper reports the monotherapy dose-escalation portion (N ≈ 52 patients) of the phase I ivuxolimab trial. Results the study describes overall, beyond this receptor: After ivuxolimab, CD8+ T cells had more expanded clones than CD4+ T cells on average. Low levels of normalized T-cell clonal expansion were also seen in some patients who did not respond. The antigen specificity of the peripheral T cells that underwent clonal expansion was not determined. At doses of 0.1 to 3.0 mg/kg, clonal expansion of both CD4+ and CD8+ T cells in blood was seen between baseline and week 6. In the 0.1-3.0 mg/kg groups, partial responders had among the lowest normalized peripheral clonal expansion, particularly in CD8+ T cells.

The trial excluded patients who had a history of autoimmune disease or were on systemic immunosuppression. In every dose cohort, peripheral blood was drawn for TCR sequencing at baseline, cycle 4 day 1, and cycle 7 day 1. The samples were taken from a phase I, first-in-human, multicenter, open-label dose-escalation trial of ivuxolimab. Adults with locally advanced or metastatic melanoma, renal cell, hepatocellular, or head and neck squamous cell carcinoma were enrolled in the trial. Before TCR sequencing, CD4+ and CD8+ T cells were separately sorted from peripheral blood. In the case of this clone: Its antigen is still unknown. No much larger clonotype is one base removed from it; base qualities were not supplied.

In the germline V gene (reference sequence), CDR1 corresponds to GTSNPN and CDR2 to SVGIG. Here V drops 1 base and J drops 0 bases, and the junction holds 9 bases not matched to any gene. From cysteine to phenylalanine, the CDR3 is 18 amino acids long. The entry retains the CDR3 DNA only, 54 bases that are in frame from base 1. Genomic DNA was isolated from the sorted cells so that the TCRbeta CDR3 region could be sequenced. TCRbeta CDR3 regions were sequenced using the immunoSEQ Assay. TCRdb carries this immuneACCESS record with in-frame sequences only. Its versions omit some clonotypes, under half of them owing to an unresolved V gene in the studies checked, with the rest unexplained. The sample includes approximately 70,000 clones, with about 92% observed a single time. More than 4.5% of the sample comes from the top ten.

The sample here was CD4+ or CD8+ T cells sorted from blood, taken in a trial of the OX40 agonist ivuxolimab. The rearranged segments are TRBV30 and TRBJ2-6, and TRBD1 matches 7 of the central bases. This TCR was recovered from an adult with an advanced solid tumor such as melanoma, head and neck, liver or kidney cancer. The CDR3 region: CAWSATRDSASGANVLTF. The nucleotides read TGTGCCTGGAGTGCGACACGGGACAGCGCCTCTGGGGCCAACGTCCTGACTTTC.